This TCR beta chain is from a study of early T cells in non-severe SARS-CoV-2 infection. On the study more broadly: The chains were unpaired, and the sequenced material was bulk RNA from unsorted whole blood.

General study results and limits: VDJdb matching skewed toward anti-spike CD8 responses, missing private and CD4 specificities.

cDNA molecules, individually, were tagged with unique molecular identifiers. TCRdb ran MiXCR on the 5' RACE reads and lists one entry per CDR3 protein. The sample consists of about 35,000 distinct CDR3 sequences, less than 7% of them appearing once. The CDR3 has 15 residues. Germline loops: CDR1 SGHTA, CDR2 FQGNSA. Trimming at V came to 1 base and at J to 5 bases, leaving 3 bases not matched to a gene. In this sample, this clonotype turned up many times. Its antigen is unidentified. The TCR comes from an adult who was a healthcare worker with PCR-confirmed SARS-CoV-2 infection or an uninfected control (not recorded which). The rearrangement links TRBV7-2 to TRBJ2-2, with TRBD1 identical over 8 bases. The sample was whole blood, taken at baseline. CDR3 sequence: CASSLGDRLTGELFF. CDR3 sequence (DNA): TGTGCCAGCAGCTTAGGGGACAGGCTGACCGGGGAGCTGTTTTTT.